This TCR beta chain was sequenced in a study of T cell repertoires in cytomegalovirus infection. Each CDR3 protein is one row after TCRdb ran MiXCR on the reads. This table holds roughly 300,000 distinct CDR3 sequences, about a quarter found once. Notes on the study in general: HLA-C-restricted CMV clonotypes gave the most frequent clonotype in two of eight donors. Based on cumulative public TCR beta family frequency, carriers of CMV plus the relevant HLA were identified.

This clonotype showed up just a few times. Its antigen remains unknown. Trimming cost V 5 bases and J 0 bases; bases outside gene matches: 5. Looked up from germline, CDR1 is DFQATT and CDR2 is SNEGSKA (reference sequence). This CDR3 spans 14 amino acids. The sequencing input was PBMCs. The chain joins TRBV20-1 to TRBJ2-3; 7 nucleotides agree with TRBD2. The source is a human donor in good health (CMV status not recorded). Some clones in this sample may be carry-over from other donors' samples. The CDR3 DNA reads TGCAGTGCTTTAGCGGGTTTAAGCACAGATACGCAGTATTTT. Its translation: CSALAGLSTDTQYF.